This passage covers 32 T cell receptor beta chains from one sample sequenced in a study of blood T cells in healthy people across ages. PCR was performed a second time for 7 to 11 cycles using a sample-barcoded 5' primer and a J-beta primer mix. Via MiXCR, TCRdb re-called the 5' RACE reads, giving one row per CDR3 protein. The table includes some 1.7 million distinct CDR3 sequences, approximately 30% detected once. Sequenced: blood. Receptors originate from a woman aged 25-40 years in good health.

The rearrangement joins TRBV5-1 to TRBJ2-6; D not certain. Germline V gene sequence: CDR1 SGHRS, CDR2 YFSETQ. The CDR3 has 18 amino acids. V lost 0 bases, J lost 1 base, and 14 bases lay in between. CDR3 nucleotides: TGCGCCAGCAGCTTGGAGGTCAGGTACTTATCTGGGGCCAACGTCCTGACTTTC. As protein: CASSLEVRYLSGANVLTF.

The rearrangement uses TRBV2 and TRBJ2-1, with 10 bases that match TRBD1. Germline lookup yields CDR1 SNHLY and CDR2 FYNNEI. This CDR3 comprises 16 residues. V was clipped by 6 bases and J by 9 bases; unmatched bases: 14. The CDR3 sequence: CASSGFPGQGQGEQFF. The CDR3 nucleotides are TGTGCCAGCAGCGGATTCCCGGGACAGGGGCAGGGTGAGCAGTTCTTC.

Points on this clonotype: A much larger clonotype is one base distant, so this may be a read error. V gene TRBV20-1 combines with J gene TRBJ2-5; D is undetermined. Gene TRBJ2-7 matches the end of the DNA better, so the J call may be wrong. CDR1 DFQATT and CDR2 SNEGSKA come from the germline V gene (reference sequence). This CDR3 spans 15 amino acids. CDR3 sequence (DNA): TGCAGTGCTAGAGGTCGCTATGAGAGACAAGACGAGCAGTACTTC. Encoded protein: CSARGRYERQDEQYF.

This clonotype was found many times. The chain links TRBV29-1 to TRBJ1-2; D unresolved. CDR3 length equals 14 residues. Per the germline V gene, CDR1 is SQVTM and CDR2 is ANQGSEA. V was clipped by 4 bases and J by 2 bases, with 14 bases between them. This CDR3 is CSVVFFDKNYGYTF. The CDR3 region has the DNA TGCAGCGTTGTTTTCTTCGACAAGAACTATGGCTACACCTTC.

V usage is TRBV18 and J usage is TRBJ2-5, with D perhaps TRBD2 (5 bases). Trimming removed 6 bases from V and 5 bases from J, with 16 bases in between. The germline gives CDR1 KGHSH, CDR2 LQKENI. CDR3 length: 14 residues. DNA for the CDR3: TGTGCCAGCTCCACGGGGTCCCCCCGCGAGACCCAGTACTTC. Translating it yields CASSTGSPRETQYF.

This clonotype has just a few counts. The chain employs TRBV28 and TRBJ1-2; 7 bases map to TRBD1. Germline V gene lookup returns CDR1 MDHEN and CDR2 SYDVKM. Trimming removed 6 bases from V and 8 bases from J; junction bases left unmatched: 15. This CDR3 is 15 amino acids long. Here the CDR3 DNA reads TGTGCCAGCAGCATTGACAGGGAAGTTGACCCAGGCTACACCTTC. It codes for CASSIDREVDPGYTF.

The rearrangement uses TRBV7-9 and TRBJ2-4; D is uncertain. From germline, CDR1 is SEHNR and CDR2 FQNEAQ (reference sequence). Trimming took off 4 bases at V and 1 base at J, with 14 bases between the two ends. The CDR3 runs to 16 residues. In DNA, the CDR3 is TGTGCCAGCAGCTCGGGCCTCTTTGGGGCCAAAAACATTCAGTACTTC. The encoded protein is CASSSGLFGAKNIQYF.

This clonotype has at least ten counts. V gene TRBV7-2 combines with J gene TRBJ2-7; possible D gene TRBD2, 5 bases. The germline V gene encodes CDR1 SGHTA and CDR2 FQGNSA. The CDR3 length is 13 residues. V was shortened by 5 bases and J by 4 bases, with 12 bases between the two germline ends. Written as DNA, the CDR3 is TGTGCCAGCAGCCCCGGGATACGTTACGAGCAGTACTTC. This gives the protein CASSPGIRYEQYF.

This rearrangement joins TRBV20-1 to TRBJ2-3; no definite D call. The V gene's germline CDR1 is DFQATT and CDR2 SNEGSKA (reference sequence). This CDR3 has 13 amino acids. V was clipped by 4 bases and J by 6 bases, with 14 bases between them. Here the CDR3 DNA reads TGCAGTGCTACTATCGGATTTCGGGATACGCAGTATTTT. Encoded protein: CSATIGFRDTQYF.

This clonotype was detected only a few times. This chain links TRBV7-2 with TRBJ2-3; D is unresolved. Germline V gene lookup returns CDR1 SGHTA and CDR2 FQGNSA. Trimming stripped 5 bases from V and 3 bases from J, with 9 bases between. The length of the CDR3 is 13 residues. This CDR3 reads CASSARQTDTQYF. The DNA of the CDR3 is TGTGCCAGCAGCGCCCGGCAGACAGATACGCAGTATTTT.

In this sample, this clonotype turned up once. The V and J genes are TRBV20-1 and TRBJ2-2; 10 positions match TRBD2. Unmatched junction bases numbered 7, after V lost 1 base and J lost 2 bases. From germline, CDR1 is DFQATT and CDR2 SNEGSKA (reference sequence). This CDR3 is built from 17 residues. CDR3 nucleotide sequence: TGCAGTGCTAGAGCCGGAGCGGGGGGGCCTAACACCGGGGAGCTGTTTTTT. This sequence encodes CSARAGAGGPNTGELFF.

With respect to this clonotype: An end of the junction differs from the germline gene, which may be a read error. The rearrangement links TRBV7-9 to TRBJ2-3; 10 bases are shared with TRBD2. Per germline, CDR1 SEHNR and CDR2 FQNEAQ (reference sequence). The CDR3 consists of 17 residues. CDR3 coding DNA: TGTGCCAGCAGCCAAAAGGTAGCGGGGGGCTTCACAGGTACGCAGTATTTT. This translates into CASSQKVAGGFTGTQYF.

The table lists this clonotype with many counts. V is TRBV5-5 and J is TRBJ2-7; no firm D call. Trimming shortened V by 5 bases and J by 6 bases, and 18 bases separated the two germline ends. This CDR3 is 14 amino acids long. In germline, CDR1 is SGHKS, CDR2 YYEKEE (reference sequence). The CDR3 DNA is TGTGCCAGCAGTTCGGGTAACAAGAAGGGCGAGCAGTACTTC. This sequence encodes CASSSGNKKGEQYF.

V gene TRBV11-2 combines with J gene TRBJ1-1, with 7 bases matching TRBD1. Germline values: CDR1 SGHAT, CDR2 FQNNGV. CDR3 length equals 14 residues. The junction had 5 bases not matched to a gene; V was cut back by 4 bases and J by 3 bases. The CDR3 reads CASSSRDSYTEAFF. The CDR3 DNA reads as TGTGCCAGCAGCTCCCGGGACAGCTACACTGAAGCTTTCTTT.

There are many counts of this clonotype. The chain carries TRBV4-2 and TRBJ2-1; D unclear. Germline lookup yields CDR1 LGHNA and CDR2 YNFKEQ. V was shortened by 2 bases and J by 4 bases, with 9 bases between the two germline ends. CDR3 length: 14 residues. Written as DNA, the CDR3 is TGTGCCAGCAGCCAAACCGGGCCTTACAATGAGCAGTTCTTC. Protein product: CASSQTGPYNEQFF.

This clonotype was observed a few times. The chain uses TRBV6-5 and TRBJ1-4; no reliable D call. The V gene lost 4 bases and the J gene lost 2 bases, with 11 bases spanning the gap. The CDR3 contains 15 residues. The germline gives CDR1 MNHEY, CDR2 SVGAGI. DNA of the CDR3: TGTGCCAGCAGTTGCTCCGCACCTACTAATGAAAAACTGTTTTTT. Translating it yields CASSCSAPTNEKLFF.

This clonotype was recorded only once. A much larger clone lies one base from this, so it may be a read error. The chain has TRBV5-1 and TRBJ2-1; 7 nucleotides line up with TRBD2. The CDR3 is 16 residues long. J lost 3 bases, V lost 3 bases, and 9 bases had no gene match. Germline-derived CDR1 and CDR2 are SGHRS and YFSETQ. This chain's CDR3 is CASSSGGSGYYNEQFF. CDR3 DNA sequence: TGCGCCAGCAGCTCCGGGGGTAGCGGGTACTACAATGAGCAGTTCTTC. Full variable domain (missing parts from reference TRBV5-1 and TRBJ2-1): KAGVTQTPRYLIKTRGQQVTLSCSPISGHRSVSWYQQTPGQGLQFLFEYFSETQRNKGNFPGRFSGRQFSNSRSEMNVSTLELGDSALYLCASSSGGSGYYNEQFFGPGTRLTVL.

This clonotype was seen repeatedly, ten times or more. The rearrangement uses TRBV19 and TRBJ2-5; maybe TRBD1 (6 bases). V was pared by 3 bases and J by 6 bases, with 11 bases between. CDR1 and CDR2 (germline): LNHDA, SQIVND (reference sequence). The CDR3 length is 13 residues. The CDR3 loop reads CASSMDRGKTQYF. CDR3 nucleotides: TGTGCCAGTAGTATGGACAGAGGAAAGACCCAGTACTTC. The whole variable domain, remainder taken from reference TRBV19 and TRBJ2-5, is DGGITQSPKYLFRKEGQNVTLSCEQNLNHDAMYWYRQDPGQGLRLIYYSQIVNDFQKGDIAEGYSVSREKKESFPLTVTSAQKNPTAFYLCASSMDRGKTQYFGPGTRLLVL.

A word on this clonotype: It is likely a read error: a sequence one base away is far more abundant. The V and J genes are TRBV6-2 or TRBV6-3 and TRBJ2-1, with a possible D match to TRBD1 (6 bases). This CDR3 has 13 amino acids. Germline V gene data show CDR1 as MNHEY and CDR2 as SVGEGT. V lost 5 bases, J lost 10 bases, and 15 bases lay in between. CDR3 region: CASSPTGSYEQFF. Here the CDR3 DNA reads TGTGCCAGCAGTCCTACAGGGTCCTACGAGCAGTTCTTC.

There are a few counts of this clonotype. The chain combines TRBV7-6 with TRBJ2-1; 7 bases are shared with TRBD2. The CDR3 consists of 16 residues. Trimming cost V 2 bases and J 7 bases; bases outside gene matches: 11. In germline, CDR1 is SGHVS, CDR2 FNYEAQ. CDR3 sequence (DNA): TGTGCCAGCAGCTTACAATTGGCGGGAGAGGTGAATGAGCAGTTCTTC. This gives the protein CASSLQLAGEVNEQFF.

Comments on this clonotype: Germline and junction disagree at one end, which may indicate a read error. V gene TRBV3-1 combines with J gene TRBJ2-1; the D is unclear. Germline CDR1 LGHDT, CDR2 YNNKEL (reference sequence). This CDR3 has 12 amino acids. This chain's CDR3 is CDSSQDDNEQFF. The CDR3 DNA sequence: TGTGACAGCAGCCAAGATGACAATGAGCAGTTCTTC.

The chain recombines TRBV21-1 with TRBJ1-2; the table's D gene call, TRBD1, was not cross checked with the DNA. TRBV21-1 has pseudogene status. The CDR3 length is 15 residues. CDR3 amino acids: CASSKEGGLPHGYTF. CDR3 nucleotides: TGTGCCAGCAGCAAAGAGGGGGGCCTCCCTCATGGCTACACCTTC.

The rearrangement joins TRBV4-1 to TRBJ2-1; maybe TRBD1 (5 bases). V lost 2 bases, J lost 5 bases, and 10 bases lay in between. From germline, CDR1 is MGHRA and CDR2 YSYEKL. CDR3 length: 14 amino acids. CDR3 region: CASSQLTAHNEQFF. In DNA form, the CDR3 reads TGCGCCAGCAGCCAACTGACAGCCCACAATGAGCAGTTCTTC.

This clonotype came up a few times. The genes are TRBV5-1 and TRBJ2-1; the match to TRBD1 covers 10 bases. V was pared by 0 bases and J by 10 bases, with 10 bases of the junction left unmatched. Looked up from germline, CDR1 is SGHRS and CDR2 is YFSETQ. The CDR3 spans 16 residues. In nucleotides, the CDR3 is TGCGCCAGCAGCTTGGGGGACAGGGGCGGAAGTTCCGAGCAGTTCTTC. Amino acid sequence: CASSLGDRGGSSEQFF.

The sample holds a few counts of this clonotype. The CDR3 sequence is CANQPADNYGYTF. The CDR3 DNA sequence: TGTGCCAATCAGCCGGCGGATAACTATGGCTACACCTTC. The rearrangement joins TRBV2 to TRBJ1-2; D remains unclear. Germline CDR1 and CDR2: SNHLY and FYNNEI. The CDR3 runs 13 residues. Trimming took 10 bases from V and 1 from J, leaving 13 bases between them.

This clonotype was counted only a few times. J is TRBJ1-5 and V is TRBV20-1, with a possible D match to TRBD1 (5 bases). V lost 5 bases and J 5 bases, leaving 13 bases between the germline ends. This CDR3 comprises 13 residues. Germline-derived CDR1 and CDR2 are DFQATT and SNEGSKA (reference sequence). The CDR3, as DNA: TGCAGTGCTGTCGCAGGGATCGATCAGCCCCAGCATTTT. Its protein product is CSAVAGIDQPQHF.

Only a few counts were recorded for this clonotype. This chain uses TRBV30 with TRBJ2-1; D unclear. V lost 2 bases, J lost 4 bases, and 6 bases lay in between. Germline assignment: CDR1 GTSNPN and CDR2 SVGIG (reference sequence). The CDR3 spans 12 residues. CDR3 nucleotides: TGTGCCTGGAGTATCCGTTACAATGAGCAGTTCTTC. Residues: CAWSIRYNEQFF. Full variable domain (missing parts from reference TRBV30 and TRBJ2-1): SQTIHQWPATLVQPVGSPLSLECTVEGTSNPNLYWYRQAAGRGLQLLFYSVGIGQISSEVPQNLSASRPQDRQFILSSKKLLLSDSGFYLCAWSIRYNEQFFGPGTRLTVL.

On this clonotype: A read error is possible here, since a much larger clone lies one base away. The chain joins TRBV10-3 to TRBJ2-7; 11 bases fit TRBD1. After removal of 5 bases from V and 7 bases from J, the junction contained 7 bases not matched to a gene. Looked up from germline, CDR1 is ENHRY and CDR2 is SYGVKD. CDR3 length: 14 residues. The CDR3 nucleotides are TGTGCCATCAGTTGCGGACAGGGGGCCGGGGAGCAGTACTTC. It is translated as CAISCGQGAGEQYF.

The gene calls are TRBV28 and TRBJ2-7; 9 nucleotides align to TRBD2. The trim removed 7 bases at V and 9 bases at J, leaving 16 bases unmatched. The CDR3 is 15 residues long. Germline assignment: CDR1 MDHEN and CDR2 SYDVKM. CDR3 DNA: TGTGCCAGCAAAGGGGCCGGGACTAGCATACATCGGCAGTACTTC. This gives the protein CASKGAGTSIHRQYF.

In its sample, this clonotype was seen many times. The chain has TRBV5-1 and TRBJ2-7; a possible D gene is TRBD2 (7 bases). Trimming stripped 2 bases from V and 3 bases from J, with 15 bases between. Looked up from germline, CDR1 is SGHRS and CDR2 is YFSETQ. The CDR3 runs 15 residues. The CDR3 nucleotides are TGCGCCAGCAGCTTTGAGGGGGGCGGGAGCTACGAGCAGTACTTC. Amino acid sequence: CASSFEGGGSYEQYF.

The chain joins TRBV20-1 to TRBJ2-1, with a possible D match to TRBD2 (5 bases). CDR1 is DFQATT, CDR2 SNEGSKA, per germline (reference sequence). The CDR3 runs 15 residues. The V and J ends lost 4 bases and 1 base respectively, with 14 bases between them. The CDR3 DNA is TGCAGTGCTAAAAGAGCGGTCATGTCCTACAATGAGCAGTTCTTC. Amino acids: CSAKRAVMSYNEQFF.

This clonotype was picked up a small number of times. V gene TRBV7-9 combines with J gene TRBJ2-1, with D tentatively TRBD1 (6 bases). Germline CDR1 reads SEHNR; CDR2 reads FQNEAQ (reference sequence). With 2 bases removed from V and 8 bases from J, the gap between germline ends came to 16 bases. The CDR3 runs to 15 residues. CDR3 in DNA: TGTGCCAGCAGCTTACCGTCTCAGGGGTTGGATGAGCAGTTCTTC. Its translation: CASSLPSQGLDEQFF.